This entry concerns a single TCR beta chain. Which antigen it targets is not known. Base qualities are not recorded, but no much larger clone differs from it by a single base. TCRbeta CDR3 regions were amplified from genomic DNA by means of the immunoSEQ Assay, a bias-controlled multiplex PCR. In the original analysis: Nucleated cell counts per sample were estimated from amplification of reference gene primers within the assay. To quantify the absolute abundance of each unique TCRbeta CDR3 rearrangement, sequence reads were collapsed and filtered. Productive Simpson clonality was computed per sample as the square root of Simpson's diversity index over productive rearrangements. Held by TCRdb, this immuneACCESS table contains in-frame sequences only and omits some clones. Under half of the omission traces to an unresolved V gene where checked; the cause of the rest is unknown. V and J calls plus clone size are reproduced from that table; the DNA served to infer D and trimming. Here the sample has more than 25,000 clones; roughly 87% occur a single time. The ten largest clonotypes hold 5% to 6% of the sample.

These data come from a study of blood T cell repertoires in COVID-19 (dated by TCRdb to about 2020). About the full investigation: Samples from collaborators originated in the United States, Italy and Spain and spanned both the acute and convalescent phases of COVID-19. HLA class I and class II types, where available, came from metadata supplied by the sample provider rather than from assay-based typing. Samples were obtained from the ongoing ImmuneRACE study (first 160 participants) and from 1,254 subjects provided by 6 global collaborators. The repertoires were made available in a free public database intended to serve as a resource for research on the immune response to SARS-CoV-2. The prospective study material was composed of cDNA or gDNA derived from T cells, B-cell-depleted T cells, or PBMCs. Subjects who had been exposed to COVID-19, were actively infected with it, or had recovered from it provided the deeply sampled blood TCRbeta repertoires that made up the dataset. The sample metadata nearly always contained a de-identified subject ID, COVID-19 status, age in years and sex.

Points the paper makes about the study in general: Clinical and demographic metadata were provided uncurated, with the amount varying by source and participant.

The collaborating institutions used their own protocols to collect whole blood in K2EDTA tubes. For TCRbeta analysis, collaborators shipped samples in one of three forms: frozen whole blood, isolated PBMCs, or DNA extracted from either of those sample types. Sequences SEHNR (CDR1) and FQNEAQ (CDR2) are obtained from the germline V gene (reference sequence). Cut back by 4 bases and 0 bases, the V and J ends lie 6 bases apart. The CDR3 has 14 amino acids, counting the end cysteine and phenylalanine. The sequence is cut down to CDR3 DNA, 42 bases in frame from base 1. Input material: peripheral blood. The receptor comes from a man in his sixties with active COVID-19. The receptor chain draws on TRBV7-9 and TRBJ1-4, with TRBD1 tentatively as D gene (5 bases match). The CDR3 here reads CASSWGATNEKLFF. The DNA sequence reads TGTGCCAGCAGCTGGGGGGCAACTAATGAAAAACTGTTTTTT.